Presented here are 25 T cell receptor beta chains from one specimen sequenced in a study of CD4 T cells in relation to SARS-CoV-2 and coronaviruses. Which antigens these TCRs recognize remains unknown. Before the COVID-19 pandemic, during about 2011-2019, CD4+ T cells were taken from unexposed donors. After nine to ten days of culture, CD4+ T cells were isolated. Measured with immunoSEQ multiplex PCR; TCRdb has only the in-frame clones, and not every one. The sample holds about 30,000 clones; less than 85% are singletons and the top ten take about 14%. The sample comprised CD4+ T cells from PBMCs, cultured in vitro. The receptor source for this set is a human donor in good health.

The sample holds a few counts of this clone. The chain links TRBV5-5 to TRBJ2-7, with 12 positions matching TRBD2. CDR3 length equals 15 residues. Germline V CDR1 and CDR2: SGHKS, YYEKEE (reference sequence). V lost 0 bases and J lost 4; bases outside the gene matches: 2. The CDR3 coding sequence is TGTGCCAGCAGCTTGGGACTAGCGGGAGTGTACGAGCAGTACTTC. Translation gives CASSLGLAGVYEQYF.

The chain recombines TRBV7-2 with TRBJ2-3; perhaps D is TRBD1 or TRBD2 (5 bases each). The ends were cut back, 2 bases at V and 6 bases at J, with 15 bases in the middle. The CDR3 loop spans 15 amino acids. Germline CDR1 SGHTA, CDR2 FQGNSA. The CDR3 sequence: CASSLRSIGADTQYF. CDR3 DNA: TGTGCCAGCAGCTTAAGGTCGATCGGGGCGGATACGCAGTATTTT.

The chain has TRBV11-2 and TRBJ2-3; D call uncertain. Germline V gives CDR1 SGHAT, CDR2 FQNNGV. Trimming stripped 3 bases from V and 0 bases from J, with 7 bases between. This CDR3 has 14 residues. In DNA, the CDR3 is TGTGCCAGCAGCTTTTCGCAGAGCACAGATACGCAGTATTTT. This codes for CASSFSQSTDTQYF.

This CDR3 is CASSESTHSTEAFF. The CDR3 DNA reads TGTGCCAGCAGTGAGTCTACCCATAGCACTGAAGCTTTCTTT. The rearrangement links TRBV7-2 to TRBJ1-1; D not certain. The V end lost 6 bases, the J end lost 4 bases, and 15 bases lay between the germline ends. Germline V lookup: CDR1 SGHTA, CDR2 FQGNSA. The CDR3 consists of 14 residues.

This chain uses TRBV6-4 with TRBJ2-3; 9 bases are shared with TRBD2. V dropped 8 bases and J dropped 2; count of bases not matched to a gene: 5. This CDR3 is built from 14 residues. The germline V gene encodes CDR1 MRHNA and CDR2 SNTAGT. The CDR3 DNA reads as TGTGCCAGCGGTAGCGGGGGCCCCACAGATACGCAGTATTTT. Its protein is CASGSGGPTDTQYF.

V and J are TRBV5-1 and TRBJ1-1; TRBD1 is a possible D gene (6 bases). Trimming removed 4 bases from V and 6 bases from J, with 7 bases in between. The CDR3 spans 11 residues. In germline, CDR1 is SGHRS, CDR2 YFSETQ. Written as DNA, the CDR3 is TGCGCCAGCAGCCAGGGGCCTGAAGCTTTCTTT. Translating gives CASSQGPEAFF.

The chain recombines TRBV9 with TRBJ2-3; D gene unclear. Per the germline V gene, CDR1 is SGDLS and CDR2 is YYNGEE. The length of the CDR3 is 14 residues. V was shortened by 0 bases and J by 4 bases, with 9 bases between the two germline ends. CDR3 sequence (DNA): TGTGCCAGCAGCGTAGAGGCTCGAGCAGATACGCAGTATTTT. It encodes CASSVEARADTQYF.

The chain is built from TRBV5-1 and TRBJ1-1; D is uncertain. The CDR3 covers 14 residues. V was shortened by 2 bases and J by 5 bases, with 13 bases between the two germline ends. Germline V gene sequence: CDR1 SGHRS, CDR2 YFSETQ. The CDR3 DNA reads TGCGCCAGCAGCTTAAGGGAACCTGGGACTGAAGCTTTCTTT. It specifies CASSLREPGTEAFF.

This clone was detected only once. CDR3 region: CASSTLLAGYGYTF. CDR3 sequence (DNA): TGTGCCAGCAGCACTCTGCTGGCCGGGTATGGCTACACCTTC. V is TRBV21-1 and J is TRBJ1-2. TRBV21-1 is flagged as a pseudogene. The CDR3 sequence is 14 residues long.

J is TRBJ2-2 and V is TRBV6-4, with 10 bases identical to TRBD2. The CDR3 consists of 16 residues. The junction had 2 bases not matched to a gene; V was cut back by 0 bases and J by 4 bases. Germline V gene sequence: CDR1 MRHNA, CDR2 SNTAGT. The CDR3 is CASSDSPSGSTGELFF. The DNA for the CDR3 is TGTGCCAGCAGTGACTCACCTAGCGGGAGCACCGGGGAGCTGTTTTTT.

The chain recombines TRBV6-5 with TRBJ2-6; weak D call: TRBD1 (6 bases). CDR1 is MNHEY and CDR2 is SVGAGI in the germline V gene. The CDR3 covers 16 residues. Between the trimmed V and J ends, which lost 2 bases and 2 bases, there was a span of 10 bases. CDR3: CASSYPAGAGANVLTF. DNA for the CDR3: TGTGCCAGCAGTTACCCGGCAGGGGCTGGGGCCAACGTCCTGACTTTC.

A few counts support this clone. DNA for the CDR3: TGTGCCAGCAGTTACACCGGGACTAGCGGGGCGCATGAGCAGTTCTTC. Translated, it gives CASSYTGTSGAHEQFF. The chain couples TRBV6-5 to TRBJ2-1; TRBD2 agrees at 13 bases. J gave up 8 bases and V 2 bases, and 6 bases lay outside the gene matches. This CDR3 spans 16 amino acids. From germline, CDR1 is MNHEY and CDR2 SVGAGI.

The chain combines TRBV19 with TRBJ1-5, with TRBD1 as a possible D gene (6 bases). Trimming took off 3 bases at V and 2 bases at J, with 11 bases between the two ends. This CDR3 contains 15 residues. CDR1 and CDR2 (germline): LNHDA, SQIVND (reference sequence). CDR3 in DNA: TGTGCCAGTAGTATTCCGGGGGCGCGCAATCAGCCCCAGCATTTT. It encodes CASSIPGARNQPQHF.

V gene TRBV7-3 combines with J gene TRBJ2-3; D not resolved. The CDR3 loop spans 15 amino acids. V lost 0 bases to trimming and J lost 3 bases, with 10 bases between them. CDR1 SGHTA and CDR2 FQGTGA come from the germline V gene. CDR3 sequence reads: CASSLTGVRTDTQYF. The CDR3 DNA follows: TGTGCCAGCAGCTTAACTGGGGTACGAACAGATACGCAGTATTTT.

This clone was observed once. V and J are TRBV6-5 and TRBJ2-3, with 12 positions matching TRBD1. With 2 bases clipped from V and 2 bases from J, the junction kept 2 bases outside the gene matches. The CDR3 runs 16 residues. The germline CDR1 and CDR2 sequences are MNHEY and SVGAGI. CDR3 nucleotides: TGTGCCAGCAGTTACGTGGGACAGGGGGCCACAGATACGCAGTATTTT. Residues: CASSYVGQGATDTQYF.

The DNA of the CDR3 is TGTGCCAGCTCACTCAGTAGGGGCACAGATACGCAGTATTTT. It specifies CASSLSRGTDTQYF. The rearrangement links TRBV18 to TRBJ2-3; D not certain. The ends were cut back, 4 bases at V and 1 base at J, with 9 bases in the middle. This CDR3 region has 14 residues. Germline CDR1 is KGHSH and CDR2 is LQKENI.

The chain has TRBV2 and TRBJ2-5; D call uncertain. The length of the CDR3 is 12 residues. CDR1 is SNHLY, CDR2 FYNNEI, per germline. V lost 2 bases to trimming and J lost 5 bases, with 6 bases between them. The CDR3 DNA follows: TGTGCCAGCAGTGAAAATCGGGAGACCCAGTACTTC. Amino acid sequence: CASSENRETQYF.

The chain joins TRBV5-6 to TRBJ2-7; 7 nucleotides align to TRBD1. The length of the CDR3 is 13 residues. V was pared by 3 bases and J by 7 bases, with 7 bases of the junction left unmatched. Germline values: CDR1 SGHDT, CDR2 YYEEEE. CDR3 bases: TGTGCCAGCAGCTCCCTGGACAGGACGGAGCAGTACTTC. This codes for CASSSLDRTEQYF.

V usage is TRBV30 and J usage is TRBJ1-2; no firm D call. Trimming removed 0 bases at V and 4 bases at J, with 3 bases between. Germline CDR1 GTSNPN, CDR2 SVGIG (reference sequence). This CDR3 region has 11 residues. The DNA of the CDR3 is TGTGCCTGGAGTGTTGCCTATGGCTACACCTTC. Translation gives CAWSVAYGYTF.

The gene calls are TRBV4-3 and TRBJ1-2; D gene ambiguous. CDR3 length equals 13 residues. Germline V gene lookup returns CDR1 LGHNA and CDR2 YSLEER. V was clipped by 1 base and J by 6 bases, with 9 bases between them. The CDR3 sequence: CASSQGGIDGYTF. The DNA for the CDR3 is TGCGCCAGCAGCCAAGGTGGTATAGATGGCTACACCTTC.

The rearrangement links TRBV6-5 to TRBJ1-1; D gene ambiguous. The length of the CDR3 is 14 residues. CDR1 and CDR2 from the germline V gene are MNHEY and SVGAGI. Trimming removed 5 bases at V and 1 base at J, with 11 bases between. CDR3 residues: CASSKTVRNTEAFF. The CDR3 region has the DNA TGTGCCAGCAGTAAGACGGTAAGGAACACTGAAGCTTTCTTT.

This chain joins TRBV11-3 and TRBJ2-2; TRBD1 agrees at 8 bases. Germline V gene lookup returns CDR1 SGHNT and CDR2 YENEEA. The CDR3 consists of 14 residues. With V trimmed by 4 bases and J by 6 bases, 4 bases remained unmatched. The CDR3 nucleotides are TGTGCCAGCAGCTCAAACAGGGGGGCCGGGGAGCTGTTTTTT. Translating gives CASSSNRGAGELFF.

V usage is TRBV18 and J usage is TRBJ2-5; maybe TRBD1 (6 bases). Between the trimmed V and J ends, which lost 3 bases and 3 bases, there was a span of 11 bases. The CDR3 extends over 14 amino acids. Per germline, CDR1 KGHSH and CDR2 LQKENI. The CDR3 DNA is TGTGCCAGCTCACCTACGACAGGAGAAGAGACCCAGTACTTC. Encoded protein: CASSPTTGEETQYF.

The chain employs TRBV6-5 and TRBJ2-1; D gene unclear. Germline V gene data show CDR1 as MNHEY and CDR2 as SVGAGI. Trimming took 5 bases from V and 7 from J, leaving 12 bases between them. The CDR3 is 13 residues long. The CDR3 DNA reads TGTGCCAGCAGTCAACCGCCCACGAATGAGCAGTTCTTC. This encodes CASSQPPTNEQFF.

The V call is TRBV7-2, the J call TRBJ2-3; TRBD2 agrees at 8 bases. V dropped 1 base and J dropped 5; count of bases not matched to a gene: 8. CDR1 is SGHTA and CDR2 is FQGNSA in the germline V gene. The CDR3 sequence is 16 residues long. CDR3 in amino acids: CASSLGGRFRKDTQYF. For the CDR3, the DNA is TGTGCCAGCAGCTTAGGCGGGAGGTTTCGGAAAGATACGCAGTATTTT.